The 15 T cell receptor beta chains below come from one sample, sequenced in a study of cytomegalovirus exposure and HLA in healthy donors. PCR amplification relied on 60 Vbeta primers (plus 13 Jbeta primers). Only in-frame clones appear in the TCRdb table, and some are missing; sequencing was by immunoSEQ multiplex PCR. In the table there are tens of thousands of clones, roughly 67% of which are singletons. Source material: PBMCs. The receptors were sampled from a man aged 50 to 59 in good health and CMV-seronegative.

The chain is built from TRBV14 and TRBJ2-7, with D possibly TRBD2 on 6 matching bases. The V end lost 1 base, the J end lost 3 bases, and 10 bases lay between the germline ends. Germline-derived CDR1 and CDR2 are SGHDN and FVKESK. CDR3 size: 14 residues. CDR3 nucleotide sequence: TGTGCCAGCAGCCAAGCCGGGACTTACTACGAGCAGTACTTC. Amino acid sequence: CASSQAGTYYEQYF. The full variable domain, completed using reference TRBV14 and TRBJ2-7, is EAGVTQFPSHSVIEKGQTVTLRCDPISGHDNLYWYRRVMGKEIKFLLHFVKESKQDESGMPNNRFLAERTGGTYSTLKVQPAELEDSGVYFCASSQAGTYYEQYFGPGTRLTVT.

The chain joins TRBV7-8 to TRBJ1-3, with D perhaps matching TRBD1 (6 bases). This CDR3 spans 15 amino acids. Trimming removed 5 bases from V and 3 bases from J, with 14 bases in between. Germline V lookup: CDR1 SGHVS, CDR2 FQNEAQ. The CDR3 region is CASSPQGSFGNTIYF. For the CDR3, the DNA is TGTGCCAGCAGCCCACAGGGATCTTTTGGAAACACCATATATTTT. Based on the CDR3 plus reference TRBV7-8 and TRBJ1-3, the full variable domain is GAGVSQSPRYKVAKRGQDVALRCDPISGHVSLFWYQQALGQGPEFLTYFQNEAQLDKSGLPSDRFFAERPEGSVSTLKIQRTQQEDSAVYLCASSPQGSFGNTIYFGEGSWLTVV.

The V call is TRBV6-6, the J call TRBJ2-7, with no clear D. Between the trimmed V and J ends, which lost 2 bases and 0 bases, there was a span of 11 bases. The CDR3 totals 15 residues. Germline loops: CDR1 MNHNY, CDR2 SVGAGI (reference sequence). The CDR3: CASSYNLGFSYEQYF. The CDR3 DNA follows: TGTGCCAGCAGTTACAATCTGGGCTTCTCCTACGAGCAGTACTTC.

The genes are TRBV5-1 and TRBJ2-1, with D maybe TRBD2 (6 bases). Germline V lookup: CDR1 SGHRS, CDR2 YFSETQ. V dropped 6 bases and J dropped 7 bases, with 17 bases sitting between them. The CDR3 extends over 14 amino acids. CDR3 amino acids: CASTTGGGRNEQFF. For the CDR3, the DNA is TGCGCCAGCACCACCGGGGGAGGTAGGAATGAGCAGTTCTTC. Supplemented by reference TRBV5-1 and TRBJ2-1, the full variable domain reads KAGVTQTPRYLIKTRGQQVTLSCSPISGHRSVSWYQQTPGQGLQFLFEYFSETQRNKGNFPGRFSGRQFSNSRSEMNVSTLELGDSALYLCASTTGGGRNEQFFGPGTRLTVL.

This clone occurred once. V is TRBV11-2 and J is TRBJ1-2; D is ambiguous. Germline V gene data show CDR1 as SGHAT and CDR2 as FQNNGV. V dropped 4 bases and J dropped 8 bases, with 8 bases sitting between them. The CDR3 loop spans 11 amino acids. The CDR3, as DNA: TGTGCCAGCAGCTCCTTGCGGGGCTACACCTTC. Translating it yields CASSSLRGYTF.

This chain links TRBV4-2 with TRBJ2-5; D not resolved. V lost 1 base to trimming and J lost 6 bases, with 12 bases between them. Looked up from germline, CDR1 is LGHNA and CDR2 is YNFKEQ. This CDR3 region has 14 residues. CDR3 in DNA: TGTGCCAGCAGCCAAGCCTTAGGTGGGCAGACCCAGTACTTC. Translation: CASSQALGGQTQYF.

Worth noting for this clone: Other DNA sequences in this specimen translate into the identical CDR3. The chain employs TRBV5-5 and TRBJ1-2, with 9 bases aligning to TRBD1. There are 15 residues in the CDR3. Germline assignment: CDR1 SGHKS and CDR2 YYEKEE (reference sequence). J was trimmed by 5 bases and V by 0 bases; bases with no gene match: 5. The CDR3 region has the DNA TGTGCCAGCAGCTTGGGGGACAGGGTGGTGTATGGCTACACCTTC. Its protein is CASSLGDRVVYGYTF.

Comment on this clone: The identical CDR3 is also encoded by other nucleotide sequences in the sample. The chain has TRBV7-9 and TRBJ1-3; D perhaps matches TRBD1 (5 bases). The CDR3 totals 15 residues. Germline CDR1 and CDR2: SEHNR and FQNEAQ (reference sequence). The V and J ends lost 5 bases and 0 bases respectively, with 11 bases between them. The CDR3 DNA sequence: TGTGCCAGCAGCCTTGGCGGGGGCTCTGGAAACACCATATATTTT. It codes for CASSLGGGSGNTIYF.

This chain links TRBV4-1 with TRBJ1-1; D might be TRBD1 (6 bases). Germline-derived CDR1 and CDR2 are MGHRA and YSYEKL. Trimming cost V 1 base and J 0 bases, with 15 bases left between them. The CDR3 has 17 residues. The DNA for the CDR3 is TGCGCCAGCAGCCAAGTGCTCTACCGGGACATGAACACTGAAGCTTTCTTT. Protein sequence: CASSQVLYRDMNTEAFF.

This chain connects TRBV27 to TRBJ1-6, with 9 bases lining up with TRBD1. The ends lost 0 bases at V and 11 bases at J; junction bases unmatched: 5. Germline V gene data show CDR1 as MNHEY and CDR2 as SMNVEV (reference sequence). CDR3 length: 15 residues. CDR3 sequence: CASSLSGQGIPPLHF. CDR3 coding DNA: TGTGCCAGCAGTTTATCGGGACAGGGTATTCCACCCCTCCACTTT.

The rearrangement links TRBV6-1 to TRBJ1-5; D might be TRBD1 (6 bases). Looked up from germline, CDR1 is MNHNS and CDR2 is SASEGT. With 7 bases removed from V and 1 base from J, the gap between germline ends came to 14 bases. There are 15 residues in the CDR3. DNA for the CDR3: TGTGCCAGCAACATACAGGGAGTGAGCAATCAGCCCCAGCATTTT. Protein product: CASNIQGVSNQPQHF.

CDR3 in amino acids: CASRTPGQGAPGNTIYF. The DNA for the CDR3 is TGTGCCAGTAGGACTCCGGGACAGGGGGCGCCGGGAAACACCATATATTTT. V gene TRBV19 combines with J gene TRBJ1-3; TRBD1 aligns across 12 bases. Germline assignment: CDR1 LNHDA and CDR2 SQIVND (reference sequence). Trimming took 6 bases from V and 4 from J; bases not matched to a gene: 10. The CDR3 spans 17 residues.

The V gene is TRBV12-5, the J gene TRBJ2-5; D is unclear. The better agreement between TRBJ2-7 and the DNA end casts doubt on the J call. This CDR3 has 13 residues. CDR1 is LGHNT and CDR2 is FRNRAP in the germline V gene. The CDR3 here is CASGPTRIYEQYF. DNA for the CDR3: TGTGCTAGTGGTCCCACGAGGATCTACGAGCAGTACTTC.

J is TRBJ1-3 and V is TRBV5-1; 8 bases agree with TRBD1. Per germline, CDR1 SGHRS and CDR2 YFSETQ. The CDR3 loop spans 16 amino acids. J gave up 0 bases and V 4 bases, and 6 bases lay outside the gene matches. CDR3 in amino acids: CASSRGQGSSGNTIYF. CDR3 DNA sequence: TGCGCCAGCAGCCGCGGACAGGGCTCCTCTGGAAACACCATATATTTT.

This clone turned up a few times. The V gene is TRBV29-1, the J gene TRBJ2-2; 7 bases match TRBD2. Germline V gives CDR1 SQVTM, CDR2 ANQGSEA. V lost 2 bases and J lost 6; bases outside the gene matches: 3. There are 13 residues in the CDR3. The CDR3 sequence: CSVEQGGAGELFF. In nucleotides, the CDR3 is TGCAGCGTTGAACAGGGAGGGGCCGGGGAGCTGTTTTTT.